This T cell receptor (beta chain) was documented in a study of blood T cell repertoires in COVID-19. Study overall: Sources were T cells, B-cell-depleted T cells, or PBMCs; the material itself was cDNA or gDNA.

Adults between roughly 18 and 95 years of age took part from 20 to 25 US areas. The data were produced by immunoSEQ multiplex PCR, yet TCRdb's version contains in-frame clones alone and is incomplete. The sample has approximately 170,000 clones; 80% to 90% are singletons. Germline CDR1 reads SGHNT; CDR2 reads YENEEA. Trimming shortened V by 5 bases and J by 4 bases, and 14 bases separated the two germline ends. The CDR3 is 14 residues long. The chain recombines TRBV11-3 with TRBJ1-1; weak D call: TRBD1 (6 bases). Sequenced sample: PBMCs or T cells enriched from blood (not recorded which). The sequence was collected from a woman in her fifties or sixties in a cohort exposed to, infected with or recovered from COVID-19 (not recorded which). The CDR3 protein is CASSKQGVGTEAFF. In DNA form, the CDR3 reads TGTGCCAGCAGCAAACAGGGTGTGGGCACTGAAGCTTTCTTT.